The 17 T cell receptor beta chains below come from one sample, sequenced in a study of blood T cells in healthy people across ages. Then a second PCR, running roughly 7 to 11 cycles, was carried out with a sample-barcoded 5' primer and a J-beta primer mix. TCRdb called the 5' RACE reads again in MiXCR, with one record for every CDR3 protein. The repertoire holds fewer than 1,200,000 distinct CDR3 sequences, with 20% to 25% as singletons. These data also formed part of another study, on T cells of mothers and their children.

Material for sequencing was blood. These receptors originate from a girl aged 2 to 9 in good health.

The V and J genes are TRBV6-6 and TRBJ2-5; D not resolved. The end of the DNA is better explained by TRBJ2-1, so the J call may be wrong. In germline, CDR1 is MNHNY, CDR2 SVGAGI (reference sequence). The CDR3 totals 12 residues. CDR3 in DNA: TGTGCCAGCAGTCAACCCGTCGATGAGCAGTTCTTC. Translated, it gives CASSQPVDEQFF.

The chain has TRBV4-3 and TRBJ1-2; D remains unclear. CDR1 is LGHNA and CDR2 is YSLEER in the germline V gene. The V end was cut by 2 bases, the J end by 3 bases, with 19 bases between. The CDR3 runs to 17 residues. CDR3 amino acids: CASSQWGIMVSDYGYTF. The CDR3, as DNA: TGCGCCAGCAGCCAATGGGGAATTATGGTTTCTGACTATGGCTACACCTTC.

Remarks on this clonotype: One junction end disagrees with the germline gene, perhaps due to a read error. The rearrangement joins TRBV12-3 or TRBV12-4 to TRBJ1-1, with 7 bases lining up with TRBD1. There are 15 residues in the CDR3. The CDR3 DNA follows: TGTGCCGGCAGTTTAGTGGGGACAGTGAACACTGAAGCTTTCTTT. Translating it yields CAGSLVGTVNTEAFF.

This sequence joins TRBV5-1 and TRBJ2-1, with TRBD2 as a possible D gene (5 bases). The CDR3 is 13 amino acids. V dropped 5 bases and J dropped 10 bases, with 16 bases sitting between them. The germline CDR1 and CDR2 sequences are SGHRS and YFSETQ. This CDR3 reads CASRGTSLVEQFF. CDR3 nucleotides: TGCGCCAGCAGGGGAACTAGTTTGGTCGAGCAGTTCTTC. The complete variable domain, with remaining parts taken from reference TRBV5-1 and TRBJ2-1, reads KAGVTQTPRYLIKTRGQQVTLSCSPISGHRSVSWYQQTPGQGLQFLFEYFSETQRNKGNFPGRFSGRQFSNSRSEMNVSTLELGDSALYLCASRGTSLVEQFFGPGTRLTVL.

The CDR3: CASSVSPGSEKTQYF. CDR3 nucleotides: TGTGCCAGCAGCGTTTCCCCGGGCTCAGAGAAGACCCAGTACTTC. V is TRBV9 and J is TRBJ2-5; the D is unclear. V dropped 2 bases and J dropped 6 bases, with 17 bases sitting between them. The CDR3 has 15 amino acids. Germline assignment: CDR1 SGDLS and CDR2 YYNGEE.

This sequence joins TRBV28 and TRBJ1-1; D is possibly TRBD1 (5 bases). The V gene lost 6 bases and the J gene lost 3 bases, with 23 bases spanning the gap. In germline, CDR1 is MDHEN, CDR2 SYDVKM. This CDR3 is built from 17 residues. As DNA, the CDR3 is TGTGCCAGCAGCCCCACTGCCCTCAGGGCGCGGTACACTGAAGCTTTCTTT. Translated, it gives CASSPTALRARYTEAFF.

This clonotype was recorded a few times. The chain carries TRBV10-3 and TRBJ2-5; TRBD1 matches 9 bases. The J call may be faulty, since TRBJ2-7 better matches the DNA end. There are 14 residues in the CDR3. Per the germline V gene, CDR1 is ENHRY and CDR2 is SYGVKD. CDR3 sequence: CAIQLGQGENEQYF. Written as DNA, the CDR3 is TGTGCCATCCAATTGGGACAGGGAGAGAACGAGCAGTACTTC.

The gene calls are TRBV4-1 and TRBJ2-1, with D uncertain. Germline V CDR1 and CDR2: MGHRA, YSYEKL. This CDR3 spans 15 amino acids. The V end lost 1 base, the J end lost 8 bases, and 15 bases lay between the germline ends. In DNA form, the CDR3 reads TGCGCCAGCAGCCAAGTTGGTGGGATCGGCGATGAGCAGTTCTTC. Protein product: CASSQVGGIGDEQFF.

This chain joins TRBV27 and TRBJ2-2; D is undetermined. This CDR3 is built from 17 residues. With 3 bases removed from V and 2 bases from J, the gap between germline ends came to 16 bases. The germline V gene has CDR1 MNHEY and CDR2 SMNVEV (reference sequence). In DNA, the CDR3 is TGTGCCAGCAGTTTTCTTAACCCAGGAGTTAACACCGGGGAGCTGTTTTTT. It specifies CASSFLNPGVNTGELFF.

Concerning this clonotype: Mismatch with germline at one junction end may stem from a read error. The gene calls are TRBV29-1 and TRBJ1-2, with a possible D match to TRBD1 (6 bases). Germline V gene lookup returns CDR1 SQVTM and CDR2 ANQGSEA. This CDR3 is built from 13 residues. The CDR3 is CSVEGFPTGGYPF. The CDR3 DNA reads TGCAGCGTTGAAGGATTTCCGACAGGTGGCTACCCCTTC.

A few counts support this clonotype. V is TRBV13 and J is TRBJ2-6; D possibly uses TRBD1 or TRBD2 (5 bases each). CDR3 size: 17 residues. CDR1 is PRHDT and CDR2 is FYEKMQ in the germline V gene (reference sequence). V lost 4 bases to trimming and J lost 2 bases, with 15 bases between them. The CDR3 here is CASSSRDGIAGANVLTF. The CDR3 DNA sequence: TGTGCCAGCAGCTCAAGGGACGGGATAGCTGGGGCCAACGTCCTGACTTTC.

This clonotype was counted only a few times. The V and J genes are TRBV29-1 and TRBJ2-1, with D uncertain. The V and J ends lost 4 bases and 4 bases respectively, with 11 bases between them. The CDR3 consists of 13 residues. CDR1 and CDR2 (germline): SQVTM, ANQGSEA. In nucleotides, the CDR3 is TGCAGCGTTGTGGCTCCAACTTACAATGAGCAGTTCTTC. Translation gives CSVVAPTYNEQFF.

This clonotype was seen more than once but under ten times. The chain joins TRBV29-1 to TRBJ1-1, with D unclear. Trimming stripped 1 base from V and 1 base from J, with 7 bases between. The CDR3 covers 13 residues. Germline-derived CDR1 and CDR2 are SQVTM and ANQGSEA. The CDR3 region has the DNA TGCAGCGTTGAAGGTGGAGGGAACACTGAAGCTTTCTTT. Amino acids: CSVEGGGNTEAFF.

This chain joins TRBV5-5 and TRBJ2-2, with 7 bases lining up with TRBD2. CDR1 is SGHKS, CDR2 YYEKEE, per germline (reference sequence). The CDR3 is made up of 16 amino acids. Trimming removed 1 base from V and 5 bases from J; junction bases left unmatched: 8. DNA of the CDR3: TGTGCCAGCAGCTTGTGGGGCGGGAGATCGACCGGGGAGCTGTTTTTT. Translation: CASSLWGGRSTGELFF.

The chain couples TRBV28 to TRBJ2-1; TRBD2 matches at 10 bases. The CDR3 runs to 16 residues. J gave up 3 bases and V 4 bases, and 6 bases lay outside the gene matches. CDR1 and CDR2 from the germline V gene are MDHEN and SYDVKM. This CDR3 reads CASSSPSGRDYNEQFF. For the CDR3, the DNA is TGTGCCAGCAGTTCACCGAGCGGGAGGGACTACAATGAGCAGTTCTTC.

V usage is TRBV9 and J usage is TRBJ2-5, with 9 nucleotides matching TRBD2. The J call may not be correct, given that the DNA end is closer to TRBJ2-7. Germline CDR1 is SGDLS and CDR2 is YYNGEE. The CDR3 has 15 residues. CDR3 in DNA: TGTGCCAGCAGCGTAGATCTTAGCGGGAGCTACGAGCAGTACTTC. This encodes CASSVDLSGSYEQYF.

This clonotype was seen more than once but under ten times. The V and J genes are TRBV12-3 or TRBV12-4 and TRBJ2-4, with TRBD2 identical over 7 bases. Losses at the gene ends were 6 bases for V and 8 bases for J; bases not matched to a gene: 10. The length of the CDR3 is 14 residues. Here the CDR3 reads CASSPGTTPDIQYF. As DNA, the CDR3 is TGTGCCAGCAGCCCCGGGACTACCCCCGACATTCAGTACTTC.